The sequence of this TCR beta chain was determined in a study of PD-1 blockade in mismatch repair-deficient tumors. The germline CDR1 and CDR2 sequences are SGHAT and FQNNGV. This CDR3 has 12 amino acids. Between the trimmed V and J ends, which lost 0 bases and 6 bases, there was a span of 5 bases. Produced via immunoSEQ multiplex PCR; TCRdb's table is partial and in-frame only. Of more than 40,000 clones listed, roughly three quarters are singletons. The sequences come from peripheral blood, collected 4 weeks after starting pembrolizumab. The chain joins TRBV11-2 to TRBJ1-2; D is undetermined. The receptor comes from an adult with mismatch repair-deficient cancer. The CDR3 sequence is CASSLDKDGYTF. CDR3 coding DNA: TGTGCCAGCAGCTTAGATAAGGATGGCTACACCTTC.